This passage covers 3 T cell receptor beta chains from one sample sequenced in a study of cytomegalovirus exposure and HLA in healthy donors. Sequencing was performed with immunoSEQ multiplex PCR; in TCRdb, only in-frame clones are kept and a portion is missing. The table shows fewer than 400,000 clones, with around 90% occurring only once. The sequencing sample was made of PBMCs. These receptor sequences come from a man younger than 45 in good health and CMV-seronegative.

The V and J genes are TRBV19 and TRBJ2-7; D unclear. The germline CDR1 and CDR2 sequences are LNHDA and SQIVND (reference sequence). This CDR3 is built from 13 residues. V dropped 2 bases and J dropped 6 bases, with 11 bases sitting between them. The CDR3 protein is CASSITANSEQYF. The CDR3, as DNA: TGTGCCAGTAGTATAACAGCCAACTCCGAGCAGTACTTC.

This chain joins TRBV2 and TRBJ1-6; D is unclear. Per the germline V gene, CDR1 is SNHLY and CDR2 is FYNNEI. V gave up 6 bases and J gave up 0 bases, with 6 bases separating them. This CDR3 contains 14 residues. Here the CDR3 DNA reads TGTGCCAGCAGGGAGGACTCCTATAATTCACCCCTCCACTTT. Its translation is CASREDSYNSPLHF.

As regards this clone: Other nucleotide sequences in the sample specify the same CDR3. Here the CDR3 reads CAWSAGGNTIYF. The DNA of the CDR3 is TGTGCCTGGAGCGCGGGGGGAAACACCATATATTTT. V usage is TRBV30 and J usage is TRBJ1-3; no clear D. Trimming shortened V by 3 bases and J by 4 bases, and 7 bases separated the two germline ends. The germline gives CDR1 GTSNPN, CDR2 SVGIG (reference sequence). The CDR3 extends over 12 amino acids. Variable domain in full (rest from reference TRBV30 and TRBJ1-3): SQTIHQWPATLVQPVGSPLSLECTVEGTSNPNLYWYRQAAGRGLQLLFYSVGIGQISSEVPQNLSASRPQDRQFILSSKKLLLSDSGFYLCAWSAGGNTIYFGEGSWLTVV.